The rows below give T cell receptor beta chains drawn from one sample of a study of T cell changes during pregnancy in multiple sclerosis. Sequencing used immunoSEQ multiplex PCR; TCRdb keeps in-frame clones, though not all of them. The profile shows approximately 100,000 clones, approximately 90% of them singletons. The specimen was peripheral blood, collected after pregnancy. These receptor sequences come from a female donor with multiple sclerosis, enrolled in a pregnancy study. The CDR3 runs from the conserved cysteine through the conserved F or W. The D gene is left open where the match is weak. Clone size is stated in some rows and not others, as once, few, many or a class when expanded.

NA NA TRBJ2-3 TRBV5-4 CASSFARVRTTDTQYF TGTGCCAGCAGCTTTGCAAGGGTTCGGACTACAGATACGCAGTATTTT
TRBD1 few TRBJ1-1 TRBV19 CASNTGTGGTEAFF TGTGCCAGTAATACCGGGACAGGGGGGACTGAAGCTTTCTTT
NA NA TRBJ1-1 TRBV5-1 CASSFGSAVTGAFF TGCGCCAGCAGCTTTGGGTCGGCGGTGACTGGAGCTTTCTTT
TRBD1 NA TRBJ1-6 TRBV2 CASSMTGLSNSPLHF TGTGCCAGCAGCATGACAGGGTTAAGCAATTCACCCCTCCACTTT
NA few TRBJ1-1 TRBV7-9 CASRPDTVAFF TGTGCCAGCAGACCCGATACGGTGGCTTTCTTT
TRBD2 few TRBJ2-5 TRBV19 CASKASGAPAQYF TGTGCCAGTAAGGCTAGCGGGGCCCCAGCCCAGTACTTC
TRBD1 NA TRBJ1-4 TRBV7-9 CASNLGGQNEKLFF TGTGCCAGCAACTTAGGGGGACAGAATGAAAAACTGTTTTTT
NA once TRBJ2-5 TRBV5-4 CASSLVGEWGETQYF TGTGCCAGCAGCTTGGTTGGGGAGTGGGGAGAGACCCAGTACTTC
TRBD1 NA TRBJ2-7 TRBV18 CASSPNRGPTLSYEQYF TGTGCCAGCTCACCGAACAGGGGGCCCACCCTCTCCTACGAGCAGTACTTC
TRBD2 few TRBJ2-1 TRBV19 CASSMGGGAHEQFF TGTGCCAGTAGTATGGGCGGGGGGGCGCATGAGCAGTTCTTC
TRBD2 NA TRBJ2-1 TRBV5-6 CASSLAWLAGGQWYNEQFF TGTGCCAGCAGCTTGGCGTGGCTAGCGGGGGGGCAATGGTACAATGAGCAGTTCTTC
TRBD2 NA TRBJ2-1 TRBV7-3 CASSLGGTIGSVEQFF TGTGCCAGCAGCTTAGGAGGGACTATCGGCTCAGTTGAGCAGTTCTTC
NA NA TRBJ1-6 TRBV7-9 CASSQTGTDNSPLHF TGTGCCAGCAGCCAAACAGGGACGGATAATTCACCCCTCCACTTT
NA NA TRBJ2-3 TRBV5-1 CASSLGGAVSDTQYF TGCGCCAGCAGCTTGGGAGGCGCGGTGTCTGATACGCAGTATTTT
TRBD1 NA TRBJ2-1 TRBV7-2 CASSSGQASLYSKQFF TGTGCCAGCAGCTCGGGACAGGCCTCCTTATACAGTAAGCAGTTCTTC
NA NA TRBJ2-3 TRBV5-8 CASSSAPGWVRQYF TGTGCCAGCAGCTCGGCCCCAGGCTGGGTGAGGCAGTATTTT
NA once TRBJ2-5 TRBV18 CASSNQETQYF TGTGCCAGCTCTAACCAAGAGACCCAGTACTTC
TRBD1 NA TRBJ2-7 TRBV5-6 CASSLRQGNEQYF TGTGCCAGCAGCTTGCGACAGGGTAACGAGCAGTACTTC
NA NA TRBJ1-2 TRBV6-1 CASSQNYGYTF TGTGCCAGCAGCCAAAACTATGGCTACACCTTC
NA NA TRBJ2-1 TRBV20-1 CSARTRNEQFF TGCAGTGCTCGTACTAGGAATGAGCAGTTCTTC
NA NA TRBJ2-7 TRBV6-4 CASRRVPYEQYF TGTGCCAGTCGGAGGGTTCCTTACGAGCAGTACTTC
TRBD1 NA TRBJ1-2 TRBV18 CASSSTGGPEINYGYTF TGTGCCAGCTCATCGACAGGGGGCCCAGAGATTAACTATGGCTACACCTTC
TRBD2 NA TRBJ2-5 TRBV9 CASSSGRGGQETQYF TGTGCCAGCAGCTCAGGCCGGGGAGGGCAGGAGACCCAGTACTTC
NA NA TRBJ2-3 TRBV7-2 CASSLRAGSTDTQYF TGTGCCAGCAGCTTACGTGCGGGGAGCACAGATACGCAGTATTTT
TRBD2 NA TRBJ2-3 TRBV7-3 CASSSLGLGGADTQYF TGTGCCAGCAGCTCCCTTGGACTAGGAGGTGCAGATACGCAGTATTTT
NA NA TRBJ2-1 TRBV27 CASSLPRPGKYYEQFF TGTGCCAGCAGTTTACCTCGGCCAGGGAAGTATTATGAGCAGTTCTTC
TRBD2 NA TRBJ2-7 TRBV19 CASTPGSGGDLSYEQYF TGTGCCAGTACCCCGGGTAGCGGGGGGGACCTCTCCTACGAGCAGTACTTC
NA NA TRBJ1-5 TRBV5-5 CASSSQGSSNQPQHF TGTGCCAGCAGCTCACAGGGCAGTTCGAATCAGCCCCAGCATTTT
TRBD1 few TRBJ1-6 TRBV28 CASQGTAVSYNSPLHF TGTGCCAGCCAGGGGACAGCCGTCTCCTATAATTCACCCCTCCACTTT
NA NA TRBJ2-3 TRBV7-2 CASSLLSASTDTQYF TGTGCCAGCAGCCTCCTCTCTGCGAGCACAGATACGCAGTATTTT
NA NA TRBJ1-1 TRBV4-1 CASSQEQGATTEAFF TGCGCCAGCAGCCAAGAACAGGGCGCGACCACTGAAGCTTTCTTT
NA NA TRBJ2-1 TRBV4-2 CASSQEPSGSYNEQFF TGTGCCAGCAGCCAAGAGCCATCAGGCTCCTACAATGAGCAGTTCTTC
NA NA TRBJ2-3 TRBV27 CASSLLPGRGLFSDTQYF TGTGCCAGCAGTTTATTACCCGGCAGGGGCCTTTTTTCAGATACGCAGTATTTT
NA NA TRBJ2-1 TRBV23-1 CASSQSGAQGGYNEQFF TGCGCCAGCAGTCAATCGGGGGCCCAAGGGGGCTACAATGAGCAGTTCTTC
NA NA TRBJ2-3 TRBV21-1 CASSKLRREATDTQYF TGTGCCAGCAGCAAGCTACGTCGGGAAGCAACAGATACGCAGTATTTT
NA NA TRBJ2-1 TRBV27 CASSLMVQYNEQFF TGTGCCAGCAGTTTAATGGTCCAGTACAATGAGCAGTTCTTC
NA NA TRBJ1-1 TRBV30 CAWIGGTEAFF TGTGCCTGGATCGGGGGCACTGAAGCTTTCTTT
TRBD1 NA TRBJ2-7 TRBV5-4 CASSSADRGLEQYF TGTGCCAGCAGCTCTGCGGACAGGGGGCTCGAGCAGTACTTC
NA once TRBJ2-7 TRBV5-6 CASSPTPGYEQYF TGTGCCAGCAGCCCGACCCCGGGTTACGAGCAGTACTTC
NA NA TRBJ1-2 TRBV5-1 CASSLTPRGVNYGYTF TGCGCCAGCAGCTTGACCCCCCGCGGCGTTAACTATGGCTACACCTTC
NA NA TRBJ1-3 TRBV7-2 CASSLGGSAGGNTIYF TGTGCCAGCAGCTTAGGGGGTTCGGCGGGGGGAAACACCATATATTTT
NA few TRBJ1-1 TRBV5-4 CASTMQGQNTEAFF TGTGCCAGCACCATGCAGGGACAGAACACTGAAGCTTTCTTT
NA NA TRBJ2-7 TRBV2 CASRSDSHTYEQYF TGTGCCAGCAGATCAGACAGTCATACCTACGAGCAGTACTTC
NA NA TRBJ2-5 TRBV4-1 CASSPPPRGFGETQYF TGCGCCAGCAGCCCACCCCCGAGGGGGTTCGGTGAGACCCAGTACTTC
TRBD1 NA TRBJ1-2 TRBV27 CASSLGTGPGGLYGYTF TGTGCCAGCAGTTTAGGGACAGGCCCGGGGGGTCTCTATGGCTACACCTTC
TRBD1 NA TRBJ1-3 TRBV5-4 CASSLTPTGGNTIYF TGTGCCAGCAGCTTGACCCCGACAGGGGGGAACACCATATATTTT
NA NA TRBJ1-1 TRBV30 CAWNLRVNTEAFF TGTGCCTGGAACCTACGGGTGAACACTGAAGCTTTCTTT
TRBD1 NA TRBJ1-2 TRBV6-6 CASSPGTGFFYGYTF TGTGCCAGCAGCCCCGGGACAGGATTCTTCTATGGCTACACCTTC
TRBD1 NA TRBJ2-5 TRBV10-3 CAIRATGQETQYF TGTGCCATCAGGGCGACAGGGCAAGAGACCCAGTACTTC
NA NA TRBJ1-2 TRBV6-5 CASSTSGIIGYTF TGTGCCAGCAGTACCTCAGGGATAATTGGCTACACCTTC
NA NA TRBJ2-3 TRBV19 CASSVLVGGSTDTQYF TGTGCCAGTAGCGTCTTAGTCGGGGGTAGCACAGATACGCAGTATTTT
TRBD1 NA TRBJ1-1 TRBV15 CATSRARGLDTEAFF TGTGCCACCAGCAGGGCCAGGGGGCTAGACACTGAAGCTTTCTTT
NA NA TRBJ1-1 TRBV11-2 CASSPMGGEDTEAFF TGTGCCAGCAGCCCCATGGGGGGAGAGGACACTGAAGCTTTCTTT
TRBD2 NA TRBJ2-2 TRBV9 CASSVGGTGELFF TGTGCCAGCAGCGTGGGAGGGACCGGGGAGCTGTTTTTT
NA once TRBJ1-2 TRBV2 CASAGGGNYGYTF TGTGCCAGCGCCGGGGGAGGGAACTATGGCTACACCTTC
TRBD1 once TRBJ1-1 TRBV9 CASSGPGQGITEAFF TGTGCCAGCAGCGGCCCGGGACAGGGCATCACTGAAGCTTTCTTT